The 12 T cell receptor beta chains presented below share a single source sample, sequenced in a study of post-analysis software for immune sequencing data (dated by TCRdb to between 2014 and 2017). Overall study outcomes, separate from this receptor: Significantly higher frequencies in patients than in controls were found for five or six TRBV segments, including TRBV5-6, TRBV5-1 and TRBV20-1.

Libraries were constructed by PCR. TCRdb shows the sequencer as Illumina HiSeq 2500. Unique molecular identifiers were incorporated into TCR beta cDNA libraries to reduce PCR and sequencing biases. The raw public reads went through TCRdb reprocessing: fastp at Q25, MiXCR clone calling, in-frame beta chains kept. Identical CDR3 protein sequences are pooled into one entry, listed with their most common genes and DNA. The sample table holds approximately 250,000 distinct CDR3 sequences, of which 35% to 40% were seen once. In total, the top ten clones hold around 5.2% of the sample. Their antigens remain unidentified. Input material: blood. The receptors were gathered from a girl aged 10 to 17 with multiple sclerosis.

In this sample, this clonotype turned up a few times. V and J are TRBV10-3 and TRBJ2-2; D ambiguous. The V gene's germline CDR1 is ENHRY and CDR2 SYGVKD. The CDR3 is made up of 13 amino acids. Trimming removed 5 bases at V and 9 bases at J, with 13 bases between. DNA for the CDR3: TGTGCCATCAGTCCCGAACTTAAGAGGGAGCTGTTTTTT. Translation gives CAISPELKRELFF.

The CDR3: CASSLGPSGRQDTQYF. In DNA, the CDR3 is TGTGCCAGCAGCTTAGGTCCTAGCGGGCGGCAGGATACGCAGTATTTT. The rearrangement links TRBV7-2 to TRBJ2-3, with 8 bases lining up with TRBD2. J gave up 6 bases and V 1 base, and 9 bases lay outside the gene matches. CDR3 length: 16 amino acids. The germline V gene encodes CDR1 SGHTA and CDR2 FQGNSA. The full variable domain, in which reference TRBV7-2 and TRBJ2-3 provide the parts outside the CDR3, is GAGVSQSPSNKVTEKGKDVELRCDPISGHTALYWYRQSLGQGLEFLIYFQGNSAPDKSGLPSDRFSAERTGGSVSTLTIQRTQQEDSAVYLCASSLGPSGRQDTQYFGPGTRLTVL.

This clonotype has just a few counts. The chain uses TRBV12-3 or TRBV12-4 and TRBJ2-7; the D gene is possibly TRBD1 (5 bases). The CDR3 has 15 amino acids. The V gene lost 6 bases and the J gene lost 6 bases, with 21 bases spanning the gap. This chain's CDR3 is CASSPRAGMGIEQYF. The CDR3 DNA reads TGTGCCAGCAGCCCCCGGGCAGGGATGGGCATCGAGCAGTACTTC.

A word on this clonotype: Since a much larger clone is just one base distant, this may be a read error. V is TRBV12-3 or TRBV12-4 and J is TRBJ1-2; tentatively, D is TRBD1 (6 bases). CDR3 length equals 15 residues. Trimming cost V 5 bases and J 0 bases, with 13 bases left between them. CDR3 amino acids: CASSPGAGSNYGYTF. DNA for the CDR3: TGTGCCAGCAGTCCGGGGGCAGGGTCTAACTATGGCTACACCTTC.

The rearrangement links TRBV5-1 to TRBJ1-4; D unresolved. The V end was cut by 0 bases, the J end by 7 bases, with 7 bases between. CDR3 size: 13 residues. Germline V gene data show CDR1 as SGHRS and CDR2 as YFSETQ. CDR3 loop: CASSLGSSEKLFF. The CDR3 region has the DNA TGCGCCAGCAGCTTGGGGTCGAGTGAAAAACTGTTTTTT.

The V call is TRBV27, the J call TRBJ1-4, with 7 nucleotides matching TRBD1. The length of the CDR3 is 14 residues. In germline, CDR1 is MNHEY, CDR2 SMNVEV (reference sequence). V lost 5 bases and J lost 4; bases outside the gene matches: 4. The CDR3 protein is CASSRQGINEKLFF. CDR3 sequence (DNA): TGTGCCAGCAGTAGACAGGGTATTAATGAAAAACTGTTTTTT.

This clonotype was detected ten times or more. V and J are TRBV6-1 and TRBJ2-7; TRBD2 matches 7 bases. V was pared by 6 bases and J by 2 bases, with 7 bases of the junction left unmatched. This CDR3 has 14 residues. Germline values: CDR1 MNHNS, CDR2 SASEGT. The CDR3 is CASRPRGRAYEQYF. DNA for the CDR3: TGTGCCAGCAGGCCACGAGGGAGGGCCTACGAGCAGTACTTC.

This clonotype occurred a few times. Given a much more abundant clone one base away, this may be a read error. The CDR3 nucleotides read TGCGCCAGCGGCCAAGCAGCTGTGGGGGGGAGCTATGGCTACACCTTC. Its protein is CASGQAAVGGSYGYTF. The chain has TRBV4-1 and TRBJ1-2; D possibly corresponds to TRBD1 (5 bases). The CDR3 extends over 16 amino acids. CDR1 and CDR2 (germline): MGHRA, YSYEKL.

CDR3: CASSQGSGFNSPLHF. The CDR3 nucleotides are TGTGCCAGCAGCCAAGGTTCAGGTTTTAATTCACCCCTCCACTTT. The J gene is TRBJ1-6, the V gene TRBV14, with D unclear. From germline, CDR1 is SGHDN and CDR2 FVKESK. This CDR3 spans 15 amino acids. The V end was cut by 1 base, the J end by 6 bases, with 10 bases between.

Details on this clonotype: A much larger clone lies one base from this, so it may be a read error. J is TRBJ1-6 and V is TRBV5-1, with 8 bases identical to TRBD1. From germline, CDR1 is SGHRS and CDR2 YFSETQ. There are 17 residues in the CDR3. V shed 4 bases, J shed 1 base, and the junction held 7 bases outside the gene matches. The CDR3 region has the DNA TGCGCCAGCAGCGACAGACAGGGGAGTTCCTATAATTCACCCCTCCACTTT. Its translation is CASSDRQGSSYNSPLHF.

Details on this clonotype: This clone may be a read error of a much larger clone one base away. The CDR3, as DNA: TGTGCCAGCAGTCTAACAGGCTTTCGGGGTGGAAAACTGTTTTTT. The encoded protein is CASSLTGFRGGKLFF. V and J are TRBV12-3 or TRBV12-4 and TRBJ1-4; weak D call: TRBD1 (5 bases). Trimming took 5 bases from V and 10 from J, leaving 20 bases between them. CDR3 size: 15 residues.

The genes are TRBV7-2 and TRBJ2-1; D remains unclear. Germline V gives CDR1 SGHTA, CDR2 FQGNSA. V was shortened by 5 bases and J by 5 bases, with 22 bases between the two germline ends. This CDR3 region has 17 residues. The CDR3 region has the DNA TGTGCCAGCAGCCCCCCCAAAGGTTCGCAGGCCCACAATGAGCAGTTCTTC. It translates to CASSPPKGSQAHNEQFF.